The next 11 T cell receptor beta chains were all read from a single sample in a study of tumor and adjacent non-tumor tissue in lung cancer. The library came from three nested PCR rounds adapted from ARM-PCR protocols. TCRdb reanalysed the multiplex PCR reads using MiXCR and keeps one entry per CDR3 protein. The table has roughly 140,000 distinct CDR3 sequences, around 60% seen once. No cell sorting was done before RNA was extracted from the tissue. The sequencing input was lung tumor tissue. The receptor set was obtained from a man between 60 and 75 years old with small cell lung cancer.

A word on this clonotype: The CDR3 does not end in the conserved phenylalanine or tryptophan, so this is likely a read error. The CDR3: CTSSSGLAGGPYNEQFL. The DNA for the CDR3 is TGTACCAGCAGCTCGGGACTTGCGGGAGGGCCCTATAATGAGCAGTTCTTA. V usage is TRBV11-3 and J usage is TRBJ2-1; 9 nucleotides align to TRBD2. This CDR3 is built from 17 residues. The germline V gene encodes CDR1 SGHNT and CDR2 YENEEA.

Of note for this clonotype: A much larger clone lies a single base off, so this may be a read error. This chain links TRBV12-3 or TRBV12-4 with TRBJ1-1; TRBD1 is a possible D gene (5 bases). There are 15 residues in the CDR3. CDR3 amino acids: CASSPGGNMNTEALF. The CDR3 DNA sequence: TGTGCCAGCAGCCCCGGGGGGAATATGAACACTGAAGCTTTATTT.

Only a few counts were recorded for this clonotype. The chain uses TRBV28 and TRBJ1-5, with D unclear. The germline gives CDR1 MDHEN, CDR2 SYDVKM. CDR3 size: 16 residues. V shed 3 bases and J shed 7 bases, with 19 bases lying between them. CDR3 in amino acids: CASSFPDSWIGQPQHF. CDR3 DNA: TGTGCCAGCAGTTTTCCGGACTCCTGGATCGGACAGCCCCAGCATTTT.

The rearrangement joins TRBV20-1 to TRBJ2-1, with 10 bases aligning to TRBD2. After removal of 5 bases from V and 11 bases from J, the junction contained 21 bases not matched to a gene. The length of the CDR3 is 17 residues. CDR1 and CDR2 (germline): DFQATT, SNEGSKA (reference sequence). CDR3: CSAWGMRGSGRGGQQFF. For the CDR3, the DNA is TGCAGTGCTTGGGGTATGAGGGGGAGCGGGAGGGGCGGTCAGCAGTTCTTC.

Of note for this clonotype: This CDR3 fails to terminate in the conserved phenylalanine or tryptophan, so it likely reflects a read error. CDR3 DNA sequence: TGTGCCAGCAGCCCTTTTAGGACAGAGAATACCGGGGAGCTGTTTTAT. The encoded protein is CASSPFRTENTGELFY. The gene calls are TRBV11-1 and TRBJ2-2, with a tentative D call TRBD1 (6 bases). CDR3 size: 16 residues. CDR1 is SGHAT and CDR2 is FQDESV in the germline V gene (reference sequence). V was cut by 5 bases and J by 5 bases, with 18 bases left in between.

CDR3 protein: CSGGDIGELFF. DNA for the CDR3: TGCAGCGGGGGAGACATCGGGGAGCTGTTTTTT. J is TRBJ2-2 and V is TRBV29-1, with a tentative D call TRBD2 (5 bases). Germline V gene sequence: CDR1 SQVTM, CDR2 ANQGSEA. V dropped 7 bases and J dropped 7 bases, with 10 bases sitting between them. The CDR3 has 11 residues.

This clonotype appeared a single time. Possible read error: a much larger clone is one base away. V gene TRBV4-1 combines with J gene TRBJ2-5; D unresolved. Germline-derived CDR1 and CDR2 are MGHRA and YSYEKL. CDR3 length equals 14 residues. CDR3 protein: CVSSQAELAETQYF. The CDR3 DNA reads as TGCGTCAGCAGCCAAGCCGAATTGGCCGAGACCCAGTACTTC.

This clonotype was detected ten times or more. The gene calls are TRBV20-1 and TRBJ2-1; 9 bases are a match to TRBD1. The CDR3 is made up of 19 amino acids. From germline, CDR1 is DFQATT and CDR2 SNEGSKA (reference sequence). V was pared by 3 bases and J by 5 bases, with 20 bases of the junction left unmatched. The CDR3 protein is CSASALRGDRVNSDNEQFF. As DNA, the CDR3 is TGCAGTGCTAGCGCCCTTAGAGGGGACAGGGTGAATTCAGACAATGAGCAGTTCTTC.

This clonotype was observed many times. The chain combines TRBV12-3 or TRBV12-4 with TRBJ1-2; 10 positions agree with TRBD1. CDR3 length equals 15 residues. V was pared by 6 bases and J by 8 bases, with 12 bases of the junction left unmatched. The CDR3: CASSWGQGSLRGYTF. The CDR3 region has the DNA TGTGCCAGCAGCTGGGGACAGGGGAGTCTGAGAGGCTACACCTTC.

Concerning this clonotype: A much larger clone lies one base from this, so it may be a read error. V usage is TRBV29-1 and J usage is TRBJ1-2, with D unclear. The ends were cut back, 4 bases at V and 5 bases at J, with 5 bases in the middle. The CDR3 totals 10 residues. Germline values: CDR1 SQVTM, CDR2 ANQGSEA. The CDR3 region has the DNA TGCAGCGTTGGAGGGTATGGCTACACCTTC. Protein: CSVGGYGYTF.

Notes on this clonotype: A much larger clone differs by one base, so this may be a read error. The chain combines TRBV28 with TRBJ2-5; 8 bases align to TRBD1. The CDR3 totals 14 residues. The germline V gene encodes CDR1 MDHEN and CDR2 SYDVKM. The CDR3 DNA follows: TGTACCAGCAGGCAAGGGGGACAGGTAGAGACCCAGTACTTC. This encodes CTSRQGGQVETQYF. Full variable domain (rest looked up from reference TRBV28 and TRBJ2-5): DVKVTQSSRYLVKRTGEKVFLECVQDMDHENMFWYRQDPGLGLRLIYFSYDVKMKEKGDIPEGYSVSREKKERFSLILESASTNQTSMYLCTSRQGGQVETQYFGPGTRLLVL.